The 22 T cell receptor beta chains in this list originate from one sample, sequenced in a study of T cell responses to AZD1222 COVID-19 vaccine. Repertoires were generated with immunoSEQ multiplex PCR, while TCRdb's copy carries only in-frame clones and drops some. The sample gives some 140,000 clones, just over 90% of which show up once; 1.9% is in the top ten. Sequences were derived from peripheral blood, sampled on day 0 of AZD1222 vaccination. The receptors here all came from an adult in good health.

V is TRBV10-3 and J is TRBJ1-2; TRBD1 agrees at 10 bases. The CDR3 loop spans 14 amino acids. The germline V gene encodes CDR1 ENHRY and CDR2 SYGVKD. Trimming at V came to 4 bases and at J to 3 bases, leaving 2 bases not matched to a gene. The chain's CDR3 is CAISVGTGDYGYTF. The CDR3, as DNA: TGTGCCATCAGTGTCGGGACAGGGGACTATGGCTACACCTTC.

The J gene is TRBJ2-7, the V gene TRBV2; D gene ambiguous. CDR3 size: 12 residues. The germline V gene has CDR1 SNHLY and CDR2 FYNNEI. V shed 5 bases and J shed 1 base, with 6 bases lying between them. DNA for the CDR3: TGTGCCAGCAGTCCCGGTTCCTACGAGCAGTACTTC. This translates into CASSPGSYEQYF.

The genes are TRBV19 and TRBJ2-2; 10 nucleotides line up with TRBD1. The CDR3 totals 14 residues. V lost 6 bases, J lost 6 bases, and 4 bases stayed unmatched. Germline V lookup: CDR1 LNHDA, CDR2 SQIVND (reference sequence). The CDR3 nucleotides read TGTGCCAGTAGAGGGACAGGGGTGTCCGGGGAGCTGTTTTTT. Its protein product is CASRGTGVSGELFF.

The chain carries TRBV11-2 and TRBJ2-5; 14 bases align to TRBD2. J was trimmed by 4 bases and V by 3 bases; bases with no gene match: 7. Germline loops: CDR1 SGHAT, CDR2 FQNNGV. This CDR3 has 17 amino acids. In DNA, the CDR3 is TGTGCCAGCAGCTTGGGAAGACTAGCGGGGGGGCGAGAGACCCAGTACTTC. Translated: CASSLGRLAGGRETQYF.

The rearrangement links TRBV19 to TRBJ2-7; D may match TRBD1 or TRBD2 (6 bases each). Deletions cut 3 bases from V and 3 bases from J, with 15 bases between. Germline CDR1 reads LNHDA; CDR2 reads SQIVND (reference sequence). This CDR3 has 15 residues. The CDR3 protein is CASSMGGGPNYEQYF. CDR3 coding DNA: TGTGCCAGTAGTATGGGTGGGGGGCCCAACTACGAGCAGTACTTC.

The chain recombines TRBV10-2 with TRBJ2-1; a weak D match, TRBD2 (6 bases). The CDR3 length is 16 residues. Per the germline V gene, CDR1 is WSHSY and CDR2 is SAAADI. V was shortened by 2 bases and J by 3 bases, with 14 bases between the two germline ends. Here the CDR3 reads CASSEEGRGYYNEQFF. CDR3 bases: TGCGCCAGCAGTGAGGAGGGGCGGGGATACTACAATGAGCAGTTCTTC.

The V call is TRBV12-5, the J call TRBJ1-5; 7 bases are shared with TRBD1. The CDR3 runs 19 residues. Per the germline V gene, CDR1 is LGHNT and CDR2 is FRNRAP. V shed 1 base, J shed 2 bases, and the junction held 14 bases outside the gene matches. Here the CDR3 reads CASGLATGLAFNGNQPQHF. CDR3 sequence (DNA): TGTGCTAGTGGTTTGGCGACAGGGTTAGCATTCAATGGCAATCAGCCCCAGCATTTT. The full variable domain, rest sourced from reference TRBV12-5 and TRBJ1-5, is DARVTQTPRHKVTEMGQEVTMRCQPILGHNTVFWYRQTMMQGLELLAYFRNRAPLDDSGMPKDRFSAEMPDATLATLKIQPSEPRDSAVYFCASGLATGLAFNGNQPQHFGDGTRLSIL.

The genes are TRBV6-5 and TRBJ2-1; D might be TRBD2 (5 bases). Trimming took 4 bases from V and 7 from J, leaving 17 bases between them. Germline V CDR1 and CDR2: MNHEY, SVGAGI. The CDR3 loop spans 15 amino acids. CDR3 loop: CASSFTATSGNEQFF. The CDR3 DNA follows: TGTGCCAGCAGTTTTACGGCGACTTCGGGGAATGAGCAGTTCTTC.

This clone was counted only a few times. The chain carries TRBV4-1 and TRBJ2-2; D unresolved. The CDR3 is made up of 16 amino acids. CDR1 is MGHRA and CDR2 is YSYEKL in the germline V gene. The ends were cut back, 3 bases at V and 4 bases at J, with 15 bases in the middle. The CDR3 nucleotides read TGCGCCAGCAGCCAGCGGACGGCGCAATTCACCGGGGAGCTGTTTTTT. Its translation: CASSQRTAQFTGELFF.

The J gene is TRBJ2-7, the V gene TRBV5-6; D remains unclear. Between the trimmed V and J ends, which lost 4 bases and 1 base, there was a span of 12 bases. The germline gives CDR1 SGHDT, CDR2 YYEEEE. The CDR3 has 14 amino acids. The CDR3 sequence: CASSLGPRSYEQYF. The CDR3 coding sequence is TGTGCCAGCAGCCTGGGTCCTAGGTCCTACGAGCAGTACTTC.

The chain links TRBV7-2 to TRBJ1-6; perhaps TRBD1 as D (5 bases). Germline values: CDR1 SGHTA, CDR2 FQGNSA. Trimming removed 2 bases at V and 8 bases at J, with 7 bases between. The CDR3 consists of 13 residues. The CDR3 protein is CASSLQGDSPLHF. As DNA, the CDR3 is TGTGCCAGCAGCTTACAGGGAGATTCACCCCTCCACTTT.

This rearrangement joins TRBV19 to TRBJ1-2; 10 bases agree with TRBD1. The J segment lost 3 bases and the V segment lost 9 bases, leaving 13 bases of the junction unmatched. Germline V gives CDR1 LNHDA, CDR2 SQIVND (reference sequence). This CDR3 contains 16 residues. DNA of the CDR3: TGTGCCAGCCATAGTTGGGACAGGGGCGAGGACTATGGCTACACCTTC. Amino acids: CASHSWDRGEDYGYTF.

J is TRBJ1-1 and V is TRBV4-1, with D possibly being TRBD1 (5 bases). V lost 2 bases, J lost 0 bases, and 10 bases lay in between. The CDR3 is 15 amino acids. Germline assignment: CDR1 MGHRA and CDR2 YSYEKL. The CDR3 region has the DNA TGCGCCAGCAGCCAATCAAGGGGACTGAACACTGAAGCTTTCTTT. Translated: CASSQSRGLNTEAFF.

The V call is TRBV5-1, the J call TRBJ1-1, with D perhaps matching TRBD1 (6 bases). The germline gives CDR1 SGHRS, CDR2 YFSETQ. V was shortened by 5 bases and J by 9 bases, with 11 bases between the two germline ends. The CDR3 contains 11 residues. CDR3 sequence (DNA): TGCGCCAGCAGAATTGGACAGCAAGCTTTCTTT. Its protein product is CASRIGQQAFF.

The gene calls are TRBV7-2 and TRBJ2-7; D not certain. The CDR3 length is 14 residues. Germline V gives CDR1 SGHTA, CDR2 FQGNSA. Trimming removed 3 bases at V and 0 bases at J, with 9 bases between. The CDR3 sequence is CASSFRVSSYEQYF. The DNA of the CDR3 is TGTGCCAGCAGCTTTAGGGTAAGCTCCTACGAGCAGTACTTC. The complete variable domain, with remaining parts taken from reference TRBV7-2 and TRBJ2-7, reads GAGVSQSPSNKVTEKGKDVELRCDPISGHTALYWYRQSLGQGLEFLIYFQGNSAPDKSGLPSDRFSAERTGGSVSTLTIQRTQQEDSAVYLCASSFRVSSYEQYFGPGTRLTVT.

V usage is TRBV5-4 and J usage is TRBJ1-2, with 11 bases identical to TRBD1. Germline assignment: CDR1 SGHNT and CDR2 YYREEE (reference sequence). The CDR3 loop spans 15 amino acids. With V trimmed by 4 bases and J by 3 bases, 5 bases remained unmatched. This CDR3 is CASSPRDRGDYGYTF. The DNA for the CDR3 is TGTGCCAGCAGCCCACGGGACAGGGGGGACTATGGCTACACCTTC.

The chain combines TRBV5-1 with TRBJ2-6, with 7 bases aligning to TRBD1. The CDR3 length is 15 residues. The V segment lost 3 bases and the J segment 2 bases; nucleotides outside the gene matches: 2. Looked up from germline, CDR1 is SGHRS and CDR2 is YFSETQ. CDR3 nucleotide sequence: TGCGCCAGCAGCTGGGGGACAGCTGGGGCCAACGTCCTGACTTTC. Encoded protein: CASSWGTAGANVLTF.

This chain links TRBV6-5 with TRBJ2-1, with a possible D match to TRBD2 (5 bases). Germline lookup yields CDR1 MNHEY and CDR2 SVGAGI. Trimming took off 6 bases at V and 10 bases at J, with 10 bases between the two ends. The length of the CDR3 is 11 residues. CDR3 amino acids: CASRLAAEQFF. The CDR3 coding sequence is TGTGCCAGCAGGCTAGCTGCCGAGCAGTTCTTC.

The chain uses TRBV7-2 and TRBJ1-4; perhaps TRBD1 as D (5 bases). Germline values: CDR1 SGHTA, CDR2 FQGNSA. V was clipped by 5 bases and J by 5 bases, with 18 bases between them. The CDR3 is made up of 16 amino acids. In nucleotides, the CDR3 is TGTGCCAGCAGCCCAGTAAGGGGACGGCCAAATGAAAAACTGTTTTTT. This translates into CASSPVRGRPNEKLFF.

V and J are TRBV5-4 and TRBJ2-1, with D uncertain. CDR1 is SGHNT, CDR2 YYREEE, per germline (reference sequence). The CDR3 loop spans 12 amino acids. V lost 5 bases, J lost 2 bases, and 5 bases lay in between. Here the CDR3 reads CASSSTYNEQFF. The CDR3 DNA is TGTGCCAGCAGTTCAACCTACAATGAGCAGTTCTTC.

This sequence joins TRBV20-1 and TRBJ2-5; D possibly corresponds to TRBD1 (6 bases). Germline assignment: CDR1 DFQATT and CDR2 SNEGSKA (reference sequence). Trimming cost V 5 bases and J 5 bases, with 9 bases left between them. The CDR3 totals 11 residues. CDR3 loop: CSAPQGETQYF. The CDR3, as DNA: TGCAGTGCTCCCCAGGGGGAGACCCAGTACTTC.

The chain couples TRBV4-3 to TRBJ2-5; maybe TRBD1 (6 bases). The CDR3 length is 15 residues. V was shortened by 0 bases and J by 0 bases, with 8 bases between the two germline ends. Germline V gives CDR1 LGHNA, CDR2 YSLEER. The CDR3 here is CASSQETGYQETQYF. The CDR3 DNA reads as TGCGCCAGCAGCCAAGAGACAGGATACCAAGAGACCCAGTACTTC.